A single sample is the source of the 26 T cell receptor beta chains below, sequenced in a study of T cells after yellow fever vaccination. MiXCR, run by TCRdb on the 5' RACE reads, gives a single entry per CDR3 protein. The sample has under 550,000 distinct CDR3 sequences; just over 20% are singletons. This sample comprised PBMCs, obtained approximately 22 days after the first yellow fever vaccination. The receptors derive from a man between 18 and 35 years old who received the YFV17D yellow fever vaccine.

This sequence joins TRBV20-1 and TRBJ2-5; the D call may be TRBD1 or TRBD2 (5 bases each). CDR3 length: 11 amino acids. V shed 7 bases and J shed 5 bases, with 11 bases lying between them. Germline V gene data show CDR1 as DFQATT and CDR2 as SNEGSKA (reference sequence). In DNA form, the CDR3 reads TGCAGTGTGGGGGTTGGGGAGACCCAGTACTTC. Amino acids: CSVGVGETQYF.

This clonotype has just a few counts. This rearrangement joins TRBV10-3 to TRBJ2-5; the D gene is possibly TRBD1 (5 bases). This CDR3 contains 12 residues. Germline values: CDR1 ENHRY, CDR2 SYGVKD. V lost 3 bases, J lost 5 bases, and 7 bases lay in between. DNA for the CDR3: TGTGCCATCAGTGACAGGGCTGAGACCCAGTACTTC. It encodes CAISDRAETQYF.

This clonotype was found many times. The CDR3 here is CATSDPNREETQYF. As DNA, the CDR3 is TGTGCCACCAGTGATCCGAACAGGGAAGAGACCCAGTACTTC. The chain joins TRBV24-1 to TRBJ2-5; the D gene is possibly TRBD1 (6 bases). V was clipped by 3 bases and J by 3 bases, with 10 bases between them. From germline, CDR1 is KGHDR and CDR2 SFDVKD. This CDR3 region has 14 residues.

The chain is built from TRBV5-6 and TRBJ1-1; unclear D gene. The V and J ends lost 6 bases and 1 base respectively, with 7 bases between them. The CDR3 has 12 amino acids. Looked up from germline, CDR1 is SGHDT and CDR2 is YYEEEE. CDR3 residues: CASMVWNTEAFF. The CDR3, as DNA: TGTGCCAGCATGGTTTGGAACACTGAAGCTTTCTTT.

The rearrangement uses TRBV7-3 and TRBJ1-6, with 9 bases fitting TRBD1. Germline loops: CDR1 SGHTA, CDR2 FQGTGA. With 5 bases clipped from V and 7 bases from J, the junction kept 3 bases outside the gene matches. This CDR3 is 14 amino acids long. The CDR3 nucleotides are TGTGCCAGCAGCCGGACAGGGGAGAATTCACCCCTCCACTTT. This codes for CASSRTGENSPLHF.

CDR3 sequence reads: CASSVGAGRETQYF. The CDR3 nucleotides are TGTGCCAGCAGCGTCGGGGCAGGGCGAGAGACCCAGTACTTC. V and J are TRBV9 and TRBJ2-5; D assignment may be TRBD1 or TRBD2 (5 bases each). The germline gives CDR1 SGDLS, CDR2 YYNGEE. The CDR3 runs 14 residues. V lost 2 bases and J 4 bases, leaving 12 bases between the germline ends.

In nucleotides, the CDR3 is TGTGCCAGCAGCCCACCCCTTGCGGCTAGCGGACTTCTAGCCAAAAACATTCAGTACTTC. This codes for CASSPPLAASGLLAKNIQYF. V usage is TRBV11-1 and J usage is TRBJ2-4, with TRBD2 matching 7 bases. CDR1 SGHAT and CDR2 FQDESV come from the germline V gene (reference sequence). V was clipped by 5 bases and J by 0 bases; unmatched bases: 19. The CDR3 spans 20 residues.

This clonotype has at least ten counts. This chain connects TRBV20-1 to TRBJ2-3; 13 bases align to TRBD2. The V and J ends lost 4 bases and 1 base, in that order; junction bases with no gene match: 8. Per germline, CDR1 DFQATT and CDR2 SNEGSKA (reference sequence). CDR3 length: 17 residues. The CDR3 DNA reads TGCAGTGCTACGACTAGCGGGGGGAAAAGTGGCACAGATACGCAGTATTTT. It codes for CSATTSGGKSGTDTQYF.

The rearrangement joins TRBV21-1 to TRBJ2-7; the table's D call of TRBD1 was not tested on the DNA. TRBV21-1 is tagged as a pseudogene. The CDR3 has 13 amino acids. The chain's CDR3 is CASSTPDHHRPYF. CDR3 DNA sequence: TGTGCCAGCAGCACCCCTGACCACCATCGTCCGTACTTC.

The chain combines TRBV20-1 with TRBJ1-5, with 8 bases matching TRBD1. CDR1 is DFQATT and CDR2 is SNEGSKA in the germline V gene (reference sequence). Trimming took 6 bases from V and 7 from J; bases not matched to a gene: 8. There are 13 residues in the CDR3. The CDR3 DNA reads as TGCAGTGCGGGACAGGCAAGGCAGCAGCCCCAGCATTTT. The encoded protein is CSAGQARQQPQHF.

In nucleotides, the CDR3 is TGTGCCAGCAGCCCCCGACTAGCGGGTCTTTCCCAAGAGACCCAGTACTTC. It yields the protein CASSPRLAGLSQETQYF. The rearrangement links TRBV9 to TRBJ2-5; TRBD2 aligns across 10 bases. Per germline, CDR1 SGDLS and CDR2 YYNGEE. The CDR3 runs to 17 residues. Trimming removed 4 bases from V and 1 base from J; junction bases left unmatched: 10.

The V and J genes are TRBV6-1 and TRBJ1-5; 8 positions match TRBD1. The germline V gene has CDR1 MNHNS and CDR2 SASEGT. The CDR3 consists of 16 residues. V dropped 6 bases and J dropped 1; count of bases not matched to a gene: 8. The CDR3 sequence: CASRESGGLSNQPQHF. CDR3 sequence (DNA): TGTGCCAGCAGAGAATCAGGGGGCTTGAGCAATCAGCCCCAGCATTTT.

The V and J genes are TRBV12-3 or TRBV12-4 and TRBJ2-7, with no clear D. This CDR3 has 13 amino acids. The V end was cut by 1 base, the J end by 6 bases, with 10 bases between. The chain's CDR3 is CASSLGAQSEQYF. The CDR3 coding sequence is TGTGCCAGCAGTTTAGGGGCCCAGAGCGAGCAGTACTTC.

This clonotype was counted a few times. The gene calls are TRBV10-3 and TRBJ2-7; 7 bases fit TRBD2. J lost 2 bases, V lost 11 bases, and 6 bases had no gene match. The CDR3 loop spans 12 amino acids. Germline CDR1 reads ENHRY; CDR2 reads SYGVKD. The CDR3: CAVRGGAYEQYF. For the CDR3, the DNA is TGTGCCGTCCGGGGAGGGGCCTACGAGCAGTACTTC.

This clonotype was picked up many times. The V gene is TRBV5-1, the J gene TRBJ2-3; the match to TRBD1 covers 8 bases. From germline, CDR1 is SGHRS and CDR2 YFSETQ. With V trimmed by 0 bases and J by 7 bases, 7 bases remained unmatched. The CDR3 consists of 15 residues. The CDR3 nucleotides read TGCGCCAGCAGCTTGGAGGGGACAGGTACGAATACGCAGTATTTT. This sequence encodes CASSLEGTGTNTQYF.

This clonotype was found a few times. This rearrangement joins TRBV9 to TRBJ1-1, with D unclear. Germline values: CDR1 SGDLS, CDR2 YYNGEE. This CDR3 spans 13 amino acids. V gave up 0 bases and J gave up 0 bases, with 3 bases separating them. The CDR3 spells CASSVEVNTEAFF. The CDR3 DNA is TGTGCCAGCAGCGTAGAGGTGAACACTGAAGCTTTCTTT.

This clonotype appeared a few times. The rearrangement uses TRBV7-9 and TRBJ2-5, with D possibly TRBD2 on 7 matching bases. This CDR3 contains 16 residues. CDR1 SEHNR and CDR2 FQNEAQ come from the germline V gene (reference sequence). Trimming removed 8 bases from V and 1 base from J, with 20 bases in between. CDR3: CASGSPGGGPQETQYF. The CDR3 DNA reads as TGTGCCAGCGGATCACCTGGCGGGGGCCCCCAAGAGACCCAGTACTTC.

The sample holds a few counts of this clonotype. This chain links TRBV5-1 with TRBJ2-2; a weak D match, TRBD1 (6 bases). Trimming took 4 bases from V and 4 from J, leaving 17 bases between them. The CDR3 consists of 16 residues. Germline V gene lookup returns CDR1 SGHRS and CDR2 YFSETQ. CDR3 sequence reads: CASSRLQGPGTGELFF. The CDR3 DNA reads TGCGCCAGCAGCCGACTACAGGGCCCGGGCACCGGGGAGCTGTTTTTT.

This clonotype is a singleton in its sample. The chain combines TRBV5-5 with TRBJ1-5; D remains ambiguous. Trimming left V 2 bases short and J 0 bases short, with 6 bases between. Germline V gene sequence: CDR1 SGHKS, CDR2 YYEKEE (reference sequence). The CDR3 runs 14 residues. DNA of the CDR3: TGTGCCAGCAGCTTTACAGTTAGCAATCAGCCCCAGCATTTT. Translated, it gives CASSFTVSNQPQHF. Using reference TRBV5-5 and TRBJ1-5 for the parts outside the CDR3, the full variable domain is DAGVTQSPTHLIKTRGQQVTLRCSPISGHKSVSWYQQVLGQGPQFIFQYYEKEERGRGNFPDRFSARQFPNYSSELNVNALLLGDSALYLCASSFTVSNQPQHFGDGTRLSIL.

This clonotype appeared a single time. This rearrangement joins TRBV6-4 to TRBJ2-3, with D unclear. Trimming shortened V by 2 bases and J by 7 bases, and 4 bases separated the two germline ends. The CDR3 loop spans 11 amino acids. Germline values: CDR1 MRHNA, CDR2 SNTAGT. Here the CDR3 reads CASSDGYTQYF. The CDR3 coding sequence is TGTGCCAGCAGTGACGGTTATACGCAGTATTTT.

The genes are TRBV11-1 and TRBJ2-3, with TRBD1 as a possible D gene (6 bases). There are 15 residues in the CDR3. Trimming pared 3 bases from V and 1 base from J, leaving 11 bases between. Germline V gene data show CDR1 as SGHAT and CDR2 as FQDESV (reference sequence). CDR3 sequence reads: CASSFDRLGTDTQYF. CDR3 DNA: TGTGCCAGCAGCTTTGACAGGTTGGGCACAGATACGCAGTATTTT. The variable domain in full, with the rest retrieved from reference TRBV11-1 and TRBJ2-3, is EAEVAQSPRYKITEKSQAVAFWCDPISGHATLYWYRQILGQGPELLVQFQDESVVDDSQLPKDRFSAERLKGVDSTLKIQPAELGDSAMYLCASSFDRLGTDTQYFGPGTRLTVL.

The chain employs TRBV29-1 and TRBJ2-7; a possible D gene is TRBD1 (6 bases). CDR1 is SQVTM and CDR2 is ANQGSEA in the germline V gene. The CDR3 length is 12 residues. The ends were cut back, 8 bases at V and 0 bases at J, with 11 bases in the middle. The CDR3 spells CSTRDNSYEQYF. The CDR3 nucleotides are TGCAGCACCCGGGACAACTCCTACGAGCAGTACTTC.

The CDR3 loop reads CASSSAVSGANVLTF. The DNA for the CDR3 is TGCGCCAGCAGCTCTGCCGTCTCTGGGGCCAACGTCCTGACTTTC. V usage is TRBV5-1 and J usage is TRBJ2-6; D is uncertain. Germline values: CDR1 SGHRS, CDR2 YFSETQ. V gave up 3 bases and J gave up 0 bases, with 7 bases separating them. CDR3 length: 15 amino acids.

In this sample, this clonotype turned up a few times. The chain uses TRBV12-3 or TRBV12-4 and TRBJ1-5, with D possibly matching TRBD1 (6 bases). The CDR3 loop spans 16 amino acids. The V end lost 3 bases, the J end lost 3 bases, and 15 bases lay between the germline ends. The CDR3 region has the DNA TGTGCCAGCAGTTTGACAGGTGGTGGGCCCAATCAGCCCCAGCATTTT. This codes for CASSLTGGGPNQPQHF.

V and J are TRBV7-9 and TRBJ1-4; tentatively, D is TRBD1 (6 bases). Trimming left V 5 bases short and J 5 bases short, with 15 bases between. The V gene's germline CDR1 is SEHNR and CDR2 FQNEAQ (reference sequence). The CDR3 sequence is 15 residues long. CDR3 in DNA: TGTGCCAGCAGCCCACAGGGTGGTGAGAATGAAAAACTGTTTTTT. Its translation: CASSPQGGENEKLFF.

There are a few counts of this clonotype. The chain employs TRBV25-1 and TRBJ2-3; D might be TRBD2 (6 bases). CDR1 and CDR2 (germline): MGHDK, SYGVNS. The CDR3 consists of 15 residues. With 2 bases removed from V and 7 bases from J, the gap between germline ends came to 16 bases. CDR3 sequence: CASSEGAGPQHTQYF. CDR3 nucleotides: TGTGCCAGCAGTGAAGGGGCGGGACCCCAACATACGCAGTATTTT.